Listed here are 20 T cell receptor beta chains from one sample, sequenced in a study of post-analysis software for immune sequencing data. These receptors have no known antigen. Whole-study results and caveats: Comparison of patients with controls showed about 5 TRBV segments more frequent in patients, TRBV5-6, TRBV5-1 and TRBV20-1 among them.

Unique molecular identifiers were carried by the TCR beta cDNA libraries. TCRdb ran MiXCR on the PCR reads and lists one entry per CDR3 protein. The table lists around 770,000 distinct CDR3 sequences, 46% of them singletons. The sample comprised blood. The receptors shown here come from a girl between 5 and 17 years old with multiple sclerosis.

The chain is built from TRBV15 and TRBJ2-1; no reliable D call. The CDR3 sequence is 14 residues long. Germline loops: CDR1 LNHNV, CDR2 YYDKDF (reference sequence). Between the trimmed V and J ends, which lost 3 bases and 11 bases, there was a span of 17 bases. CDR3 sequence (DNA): TGTGCCACCAGCAGCGCCCTTCCCCAACCCCAGCAGTTCTTC. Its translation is CATSSALPQPQQFF.

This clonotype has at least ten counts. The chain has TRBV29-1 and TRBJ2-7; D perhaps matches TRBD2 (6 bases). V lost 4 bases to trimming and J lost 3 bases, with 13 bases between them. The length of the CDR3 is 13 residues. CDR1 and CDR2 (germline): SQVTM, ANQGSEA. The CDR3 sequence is CSVAPGLSYEQYF. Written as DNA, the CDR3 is TGCAGCGTTGCCCCGGGACTTAGCTACGAGCAGTACTTC.

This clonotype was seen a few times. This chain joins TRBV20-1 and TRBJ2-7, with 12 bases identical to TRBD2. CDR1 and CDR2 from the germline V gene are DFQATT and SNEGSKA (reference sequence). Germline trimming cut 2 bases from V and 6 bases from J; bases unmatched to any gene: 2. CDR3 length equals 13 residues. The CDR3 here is CSARRTSGIEQYF. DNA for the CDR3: TGCAGTGCTAGAAGGACTAGCGGGATCGAGCAGTACTTC.

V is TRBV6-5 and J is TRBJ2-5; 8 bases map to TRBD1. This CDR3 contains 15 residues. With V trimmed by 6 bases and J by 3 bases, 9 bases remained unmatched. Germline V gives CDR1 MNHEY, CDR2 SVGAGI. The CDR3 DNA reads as TGTGCCAGCAGCAGGGGGCTGAGTTCGGAAGAGACCCAGTACTTC. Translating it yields CASSRGLSSEETQYF.

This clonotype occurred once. Here the CDR3 reads CASSLTSGRVTDTQYF. DNA for the CDR3: TGCGCCAGCAGCTTGACTAGCGGGAGGGTCACAGATACGCAGTATTTT. The V and J genes are TRBV5-1 and TRBJ2-3, with 13 bases that match TRBD2. CDR1 is SGHRS and CDR2 is YFSETQ in the germline V gene. The trim removed 1 base at V and 2 bases at J, leaving 1 base unmatched. CDR3 length equals 16 residues.

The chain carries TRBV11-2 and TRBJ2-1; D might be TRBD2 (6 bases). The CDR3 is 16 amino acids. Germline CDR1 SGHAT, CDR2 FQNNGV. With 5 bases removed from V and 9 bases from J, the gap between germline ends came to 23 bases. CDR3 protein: CASSGGPGLVQPEQFF. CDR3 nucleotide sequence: TGTGCCAGCAGCGGGGGACCGGGACTGGTTCAACCTGAGCAGTTCTTC.

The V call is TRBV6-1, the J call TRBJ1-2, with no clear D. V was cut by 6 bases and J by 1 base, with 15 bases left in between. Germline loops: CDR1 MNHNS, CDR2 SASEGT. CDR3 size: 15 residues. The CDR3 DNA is TGTGCCAGCAGCAGTCTTGACTCCTTTAACTATGGCTACACCTTC. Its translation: CASSSLDSFNYGYTF.

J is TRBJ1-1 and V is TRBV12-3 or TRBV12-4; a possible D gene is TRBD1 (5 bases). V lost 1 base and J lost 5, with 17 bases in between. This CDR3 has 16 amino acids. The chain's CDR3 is CASSLGGWGLGTEAFF. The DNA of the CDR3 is TGTGCCAGCAGTTTAGGCGGGTGGGGGTTGGGAACTGAAGCTTTCTTT.

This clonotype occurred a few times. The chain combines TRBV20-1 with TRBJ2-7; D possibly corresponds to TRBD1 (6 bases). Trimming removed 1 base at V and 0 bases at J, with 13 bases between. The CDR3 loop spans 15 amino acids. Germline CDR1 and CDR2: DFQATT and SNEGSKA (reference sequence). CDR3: CSARGAPGHSYEQYF. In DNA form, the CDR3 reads TGCAGTGCTAGAGGCGCTCCGGGACACTCCTACGAGCAGTACTTC.

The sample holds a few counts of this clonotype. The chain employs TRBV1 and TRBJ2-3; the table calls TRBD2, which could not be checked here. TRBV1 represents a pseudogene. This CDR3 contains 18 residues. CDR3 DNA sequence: TGCACCAGCAGCCCTTACCAACGGCTAGCGGGAGGGTGGGATACGCAGTATTTT. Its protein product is CTSSPYQRLAGGWDTQYF.

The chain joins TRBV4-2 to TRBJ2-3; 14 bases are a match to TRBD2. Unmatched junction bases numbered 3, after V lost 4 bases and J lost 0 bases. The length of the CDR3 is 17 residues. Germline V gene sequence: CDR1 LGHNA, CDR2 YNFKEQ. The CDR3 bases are TGTGCCAGCAGCCTACGGACTAGCGGGAGGAGCACAGATACGCAGTATTTT. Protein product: CASSLRTSGRSTDTQYF.

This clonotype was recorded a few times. The CDR3 sequence is CASSLPGNEKLFF. The CDR3 nucleotides read TGTGCCAGCAGTTTACCGGGTAATGAAAAACTGTTTTTT. V is TRBV12-3 or TRBV12-4 and J is TRBJ1-4; no firm D call. Trimming removed 2 bases at V and 4 bases at J, with 5 bases between. The CDR3 extends over 13 amino acids.

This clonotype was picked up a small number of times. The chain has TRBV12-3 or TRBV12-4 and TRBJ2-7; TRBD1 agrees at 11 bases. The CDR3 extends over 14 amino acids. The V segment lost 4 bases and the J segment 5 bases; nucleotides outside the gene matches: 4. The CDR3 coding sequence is TGTGCCAGCAGTTCCGGACAGGGGGCGGACGAGCAGTACTTC. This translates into CASSSGQGADEQYF.

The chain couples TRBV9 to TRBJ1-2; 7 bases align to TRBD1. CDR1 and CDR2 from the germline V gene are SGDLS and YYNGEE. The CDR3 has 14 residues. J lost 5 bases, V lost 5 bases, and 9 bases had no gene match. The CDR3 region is CASRGDSDLYGYTF. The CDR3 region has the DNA TGTGCCAGCAGAGGGGACAGCGATTTATATGGCTACACCTTC.

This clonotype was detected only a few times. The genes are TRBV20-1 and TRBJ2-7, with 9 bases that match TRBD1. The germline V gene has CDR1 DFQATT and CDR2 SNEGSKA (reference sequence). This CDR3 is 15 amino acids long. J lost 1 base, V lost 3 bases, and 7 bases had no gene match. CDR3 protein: CSASTPDRGSYEQYF. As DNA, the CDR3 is TGCAGTGCTAGTACCCCGGACAGGGGTTCCTACGAGCAGTACTTC.

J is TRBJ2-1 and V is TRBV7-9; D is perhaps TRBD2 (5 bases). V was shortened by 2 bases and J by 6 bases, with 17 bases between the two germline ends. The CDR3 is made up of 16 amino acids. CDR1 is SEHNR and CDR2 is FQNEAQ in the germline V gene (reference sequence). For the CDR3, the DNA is TGTGCCAGCAGCTTACCCACTAGAAAGATCTTCAATGAGCAGTTCTTC. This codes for CASSLPTRKIFNEQFF.

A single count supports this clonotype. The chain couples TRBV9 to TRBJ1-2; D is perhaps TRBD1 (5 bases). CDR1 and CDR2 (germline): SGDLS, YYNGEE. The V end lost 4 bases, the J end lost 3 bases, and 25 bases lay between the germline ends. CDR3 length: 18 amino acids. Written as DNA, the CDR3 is TGTGCCAGCAGCCCGGGAGAGGGACGGGGAGGGGATTACTATGGCTACACCTTC. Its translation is CASSPGEGRGGDYYGYTF.

The CDR3 nucleotides are TGTGCCAGCAGCTTAGGACAGGGGGGGACCGTGAACACTGAAGCTTTCTTT. This sequence encodes CASSLGQGGTVNTEAFF. V is TRBV7-9 and J is TRBJ1-1, with 9 bases fitting TRBD1. V lost 1 base and J lost 0; bases outside the gene matches: 6. The length of the CDR3 is 17 residues. Germline CDR1 and CDR2: SEHNR and FQNEAQ (reference sequence).

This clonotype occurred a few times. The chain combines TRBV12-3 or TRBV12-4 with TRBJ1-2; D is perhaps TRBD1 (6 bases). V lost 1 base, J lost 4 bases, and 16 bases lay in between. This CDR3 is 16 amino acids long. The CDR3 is CASSLVGRGRGYGYTF. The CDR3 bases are TGTGCCAGCAGTTTAGTGGGCAGGGGTAGGGGCTATGGCTACACCTTC.

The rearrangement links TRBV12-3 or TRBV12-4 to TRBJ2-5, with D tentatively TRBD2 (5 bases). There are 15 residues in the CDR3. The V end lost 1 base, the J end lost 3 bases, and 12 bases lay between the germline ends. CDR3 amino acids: CASSLGGRVEETQYF. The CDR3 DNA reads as TGTGCCAGCAGTTTAGGTGGGAGAGTTGAAGAGACCCAGTACTTC.